The rows below give T cell receptor beta chains drawn from one sample of a study of T-cell memory formation after mild COVID-19. TCRdb reprocessed the 5' RACE reads via MiXCR and lists one record per CDR3 protein. Of around 470,000 distinct CDR3 sequences in the sample, 20% were seen once. The source material was PBMCs or a T cell subset sorted from them (not recorded which). These receptors were obtained from an adult woman who had mild COVID-19 (a few samples of this study predate the infection). Cell type and time point are not known. Each CDR3 is given with its conserved first and last residue.

J: TRBJ1-1; V: TRBV6-6; CDR3: CASGQSGEAFF
J: TRBJ1-4; V: TRBV4-1; CDR3: CASSQRDIANEKLFF
J: TRBJ2-7; V: TRBV7-2; CDR3: CASSLDWSYEQYF
J: TRBJ1-6; V: TRBV30; CDR3: CAWSRRGWGLSSYNSPLHF
J: TRBJ2-7; V: TRBV4-1; CDR3: CASSQDQGRGYEQYF
J: TRBJ2-7; V: TRBV20-1; CDR3: CSATRDRDEQYF
J: TRBJ2-3; V: TRBV4-1; CDR3: CASSLTGTGDADTQYF
J: TRBJ2-2; V: TRBV30; CDR3: CAQAGPNTGELFF
J: TRBJ2-1; V: TRBV9; CDR3: CASSPGTSGRALLDEQFF
J: TRBJ2-2; V: TRBV24-1; CDR3: CATSDRQGVTGELFF
J: TRBJ2-3; V: TRBV20-1; CDR3: CSAREGSRSDTRYF
J: TRBJ2-5; V: TRBV14; CDR3: CASSGDMVETQYF
J: TRBJ2-5; V: TRBV12-3/TRBV12-4; CDR3: CASTLDRKETQYF
J: TRBJ2-3; V: TRBV10-3; CDR3: CAISAGGASTDTQYF
J: TRBJ1-2; V: TRBV5-1; CDR3: CASSYFGIGYGYTF
J: TRBJ1-4; V: TRBV7-9; CDR3: CASSARDRNEKLFF
J: TRBJ2-1; V: TRBV15; CDR3: CATKGTSGLNEQFF
J: TRBJ1-4; V: TRBV25-1; CDR3: CASSEREREGNEKLFF
J: TRBJ2-2; V: TRBV15; CDR3: CATSDRGAASTGELFF
J: TRBJ2-3; V: TRBV5-1; CDR3: CASSLVASGSRDTQYF
J: TRBJ2-5; V: TRBV9; CDR3: CASSVSGSQETQYF
J: TRBJ2-3; V: TRBV20-1; CDR3: CSASQLAVSTDTQYF
J: TRBJ2-5; V: TRBV24-1; CDR3: CATSDSAGPQSAQYF
J: TRBJ2-7; V: TRBV29-1; CDR3: CSVSVDYEQYF
J: TRBJ1-6; V: TRBV29-1; CDR3: CSVTASVNSPLHF
J: TRBJ2-2; V: TRBV13; CDR3: CASIRTSGNTGELFF
J: TRBJ1-5; V: TRBV20-1; CDR3: CSASAGVYSNQPQHF
J: TRBJ2-1; V: TRBV5-1; CDR3: CASSPRLAEGQFF
J: TRBJ1-1; V: TRBV6-5; CDR3: CASSPDRLTNTEAFF
J: TRBJ2-6; V: TRBV5-5; CDR3: CASSLDREGIGANVLTF
J: TRBJ2-7; V: TRBV6-6; CDR3: CASSGGLARYEQYF
J: TRBJ2-2; V: TRBV12-3/TRBV12-4; CDR3: CASSTLSPNTGELFF
J: TRBJ2-3; V: TRBV7-2; CDR3: CASSLVAGVPDTQYF
J: TRBJ1-5; V: TRBV20-1; CDR3: CSARGTGRGLRQPQHF
J: TRBJ2-3; V: TRBV15; CDR3: CATSRVSGAEGDTQYF
J: TRBJ2-7; V: TRBV6-1; CDR3: CATRKGREQYF
J: TRBJ2-2; V: TRBV5-1; CDR3: CASSIRPGELFF
J: TRBJ1-2; V: TRBV24-1; CDR3: CATWTSNYGYTF
J: TRBJ1-5; V: TRBV29-1; CDR3: CSVGTNQPQHF
J: TRBJ1-5; V: TRBV7-2; CDR3: CASSRSNQPQHF
J: TRBJ2-5; V: TRBV24-1; CDR3: CATSDSRTYEETQYF
J: TRBJ2-7; V: TRBV29-1; CDR3: CSVDALGGEQYF
J: TRBJ2-1; V: TRBV29-1; CDR3: CSVGRSSYNEQFF
J: TRBJ1-2; V: TRBV30; CDR3: CAWMDRGRIRDGYTF
J: TRBJ2-1; V: TRBV7-4; CDR3: CASSLLPGQGGAYNEQFF
J: TRBJ2-7; V: TRBV7-6; CDR3: CASSLEVAGVHEQYF
J: TRBJ2-1; V: TRBV12-3/TRBV12-4; CDR3: CASSTVAGSRNEQFF
J: TRBJ2-7; V: TRBV7-2; CDR3: CASSPSSLAGGYEQYF
J: TRBJ2-1; V: TRBV7-2; CDR3: CASSLDPFSYNEQFF
J: TRBJ1-5; V: TRBV4-3; CDR3: CASSQGAGTANQPQHF